Each of the 25 T cell receptor beta chains below was sequenced from the same sample in a study of Graves' ophthalmopathy and Graves' hyperthyroidism. From RNA, the CDR3 regions of TCR beta chains were amplified and sequenced. HTBI primers primed a first-round RT-PCR, and a second-round multiplex PCR followed. TCRdb called the multiplex PCR reads again in MiXCR, with one record for every CDR3 protein. This sample carries 500,000 to 700,000 distinct CDR3 sequences, under 45% of them seen once, and the ten largest clones take about 4.2%. Sample: peripheral blood or thyroid tissue (not recorded which). These receptors came from an adult man with Graves' hyperthyroidism.

This clonotype was seen a handful of times. The chain recombines TRBV20-1 with TRBJ1-1; the match to TRBD1 covers 8 bases. The CDR3 extends over 13 amino acids. Germline V gene sequence: CDR1 DFQATT, CDR2 SNEGSKA (reference sequence). The junction had 5 bases not matched to a gene; V was cut back by 6 bases and J by 2 bases. The CDR3 loop is CSARTGINTEAFF. The CDR3 nucleotides are TGCAGTGCCCGGACAGGGATCAACACTGAAGCTTTCTTT.

CDR3 region: CASKGLADKFTGELFF. In nucleotides, the CDR3 is TGTGCCAGCAAAGGACTAGCCGATAAATTCACCGGGGAGCTGTTTTTT. The rearrangement uses TRBV12-3 or TRBV12-4 and TRBJ2-2; 8 bases are shared with TRBD2. With V trimmed by 7 bases and J by 4 bases, 11 bases remained unmatched. There are 16 residues in the CDR3.

Worth noting for this clonotype: A much more abundant neighbour one base away suggests this may be a read error. Because the CDR3's place on the DNA is in doubt, the DNA is left out and the CDR3 is given as listed by TCRdb. The rearrangement joins TRBV6-6 to TRBJ2-7; TRBD1, the table's D call, lacks a check against the DNA. The CDR3 is 16 residues long, counting both termini. Per the germline V gene, CDR1 is MNHNY and CDR2 is SVGAGI (reference sequence). CDR3: CASSYPVGQGSYEQCF.

This clonotype appeared a few times. The J gene is TRBJ2-7, the V gene TRBV5-6; 8 bases align to TRBD1. Trimming cost V 4 bases and J 11 bases; bases outside gene matches: 11. This CDR3 has 13 amino acids. Germline V CDR1 and CDR2: SGHDT, YYEEEE. The CDR3 DNA reads as TGTGCCAGCAGCACGGGACAGGACGGTTGGAAGTACTTC. The encoded protein is CASSTGQDGWKYF. The whole variable domain, remainder taken from reference TRBV5-6 and TRBJ2-7, is DAGVTQSPTHLIKTRGQQVTLRCSPKSGHDTVSWYQQALGQGPQFIFQYYEEEERQRGNFPDRFSGHQFPNYSSELNVNALLLGDSALYLCASSTGQDGWKYFGPGTRLTVT.

The chain is built from TRBV2 and TRBJ2-7, with TRBD2 identical over 11 bases. The germline V gene has CDR1 SNHLY and CDR2 FYNNEI. The trim removed 9 bases at V and 2 bases at J, leaving 9 bases unmatched. This CDR3 comprises 15 residues. The CDR3 bases are TGTGCCAGTAAGCTACTAGCGGGAGTTCCCTACGAGCAGTACTTC. It translates to CASKLLAGVPYEQYF.

The chain has TRBV29-1 and TRBJ1-2; D may be TRBD1 (6 bases). The CDR3 loop spans 11 amino acids. V was trimmed by 8 bases and J by 8 bases, leaving 15 bases between them. From germline, CDR1 is SQVTM and CDR2 ANQGSEA. The CDR3 sequence is CSLITGYGYTF. The CDR3 bases are TGCAGCTTGATTACAGGGTACGGCTACACCTTC.

This clonotype was counted a single time. V gene TRBV2 combines with J gene TRBJ2-7; TRBD2 might be the D (6 bases). In germline, CDR1 is SNHLY, CDR2 FYNNEI. With 8 bases removed from V and 5 bases from J, the gap between germline ends came to 16 bases. There are 13 residues in the CDR3. Here the CDR3 reads CASGGAGDNEQYF. CDR3 in DNA: TGTGCCAGCGGAGGGGCAGGCGACAACGAGCAGTACTTC.

V is TRBV29-1 and J is TRBJ2-5, with D uncertain. This CDR3 has 13 amino acids. Looked up from germline, CDR1 is SQVTM and CDR2 is ANQGSEA. V was trimmed by 3 bases and J by 0 bases, leaving 8 bases between them. The CDR3: CSVDVSNQETQYF. The CDR3, as DNA: TGCAGCGTTGATGTCAGTAACCAAGAGACCCAGTACTTC.

Worth noting for this clonotype: A much larger clonotype is one base distant, so this may be a read error. The chain employs TRBV20-1 and TRBJ2-5; D might be TRBD2 (5 bases). Germline V gives CDR1 DFQATT, CDR2 SNEGSKA (reference sequence). The CDR3 is 13 residues long. The CDR3 DNA reads TGCAGTGCTCGACTACCCTTCCAAGAGGCCCAGTACTTC. Protein product: CSARLPFQEAQYF.

This clonotype has just a few counts. The V call is TRBV6-6, the J call TRBJ1-2; TRBD1 matches at 8 bases. Trimming took 7 bases from V and 4 from J; bases not matched to a gene: 14. The germline V gene encodes CDR1 MNHNY and CDR2 SVGAGI (reference sequence). The CDR3 runs to 16 residues. CDR3 coding DNA: TGTGCCAGCACCCAAAGGGGGGCAGGGGGCGGCTATGGCTACACCTTC. This encodes CASTQRGAGGGYGYTF.

The rearrangement joins TRBV15 to TRBJ2-7, with 9 nucleotides matching TRBD1. CDR3 length equals 16 residues. The J segment lost 4 bases and the V segment lost 3 bases, leaving 10 bases of the junction unmatched. From germline, CDR1 is LNHNV and CDR2 YYDKDF (reference sequence). The CDR3 here is CATSSSTGGGRYEQYF. CDR3 sequence (DNA): TGTGCCACCAGCAGCTCCACAGGGGGCGGACGTTACGAGCAGTACTTC.

In this sample, this clonotype turned up a few times. V usage is TRBV5-1 and J usage is TRBJ2-7, with 7 positions matching TRBD2. This CDR3 is built from 17 residues. The junction had 10 bases not matched to a gene; V was cut back by 0 bases and J by 1 base. Germline values: CDR1 SGHRS, CDR2 YFSETQ. CDR3 in amino acids: CASSLGGTIIRSYEQYF. The CDR3 nucleotides read TGCGCCAGCAGCTTGGGTGGGACTATCATCAGGTCCTACGAGCAGTACTTC.

At least ten counts were recorded for this clonotype. The chain recombines TRBV15 with TRBJ2-7; TRBD2 matches 7 bases. Germline V gene sequence: CDR1 LNHNV, CDR2 YYDKDF (reference sequence). The CDR3 covers 15 residues. V shed 4 bases and J 5 bases; nucleotides not matched to a gene: 11. The DNA of the CDR3 is TGTGCCACCAGCACCCCCCGGGGAGGGCTCCACGAGCAGTACTTC. It specifies CATSTPRGGLHEQYF.

At least ten counts were recorded for this clonotype. This rearrangement joins TRBV20-1 to TRBJ2-7; D is perhaps TRBD2 (6 bases). Trimming pared 2 bases from V and 10 bases from J, leaving 21 bases between. Germline CDR1 is DFQATT and CDR2 is SNEGSKA (reference sequence). The CDR3 contains 14 residues. CDR3: CSARLSGERVEQYF. The CDR3 DNA reads as TGCAGTGCTAGACTGAGCGGTGAGCGGGTCGAACAGTACTTC.

This chain links TRBV10-1 with TRBJ2-3; D not certain. In germline, CDR1 is WNHNN, CDR2 SYGVQD (reference sequence). The CDR3 has 13 amino acids. Trimming stripped 0 bases from V and 7 bases from J, with 8 bases between. In DNA, the CDR3 is TGCGCCAGCAGTGAGTCGAACCAATATACGCAGTATTTT. Encoded protein: CASSESNQYTQYF.

Details on this clonotype: A read error may explain this, as a much larger clone is one base away. The rearrangement joins TRBV7-2 to TRBJ2-2; D is perhaps TRBD1 or TRBD2 (5 bases each). Germline CDR1 SGHTA, CDR2 FQGNSA. The CDR3 spans 14 residues. Here the CDR3 reads CAVPGTPGYGELLF. Here the CDR3 DNA reads TGTGCCGTCCCCGGGACCCCGGGGTACGGGGAGCTGCTTTTT. The full variable domain, in which reference TRBV7-2 and TRBJ2-2 provide the parts outside the CDR3, is GAGVSQSPSNKVTEKGKDVELRCDPISGHTALYWYRQSLGQGLEFLIYFQGNSAPDKSGLPSDRFSAERTGGSVSTLTIQRTQQEDSAVYLCAVPGTPGYGELLFGEGSRLTVL.

This clonotype was observed at least ten times. This chain connects TRBV29-1 to TRBJ2-7; D possibly uses TRBD1 or TRBD2 (5 bases each). The germline gives CDR1 SQVTM, CDR2 ANQGSEA. This CDR3 comprises 14 residues. V was pared by 5 bases and J by 0 bases, with 14 bases between. The CDR3 region is CSVSTGTNSYEQYF. CDR3 nucleotide sequence: TGCAGCGTTTCAACCGGGACCAACTCCTACGAGCAGTACTTC.

The J gene is TRBJ2-5, the V gene TRBV9; 11 bases fit TRBD2. There are 15 residues in the CDR3. V was pared by 3 bases and J by 4 bases, with 5 bases of the junction left unmatched. CDR1 is SGDLS, CDR2 YYNGEE, per germline. In DNA form, the CDR3 reads TGTGCCAGCAGCGCTACTAGCGGGGGTGCAGAGACCCAGTACTTC. Its translation: CASSATSGGAETQYF.

The V and J genes are TRBV29-1 and TRBJ2-7; 9 nucleotides agree with TRBD1. J lost 1 base, V lost 6 bases, and 4 bases had no gene match. Germline assignment: CDR1 SQVTM and CDR2 ANQGSEA. The CDR3 spans 13 residues. The CDR3 sequence is CSVGQGTSYEQYF. As DNA, the CDR3 is TGCAGCGTGGGACAGGGTACGTCCTACGAGCAGTACTTC.

Of note for this clonotype: This clone may be a read error of a much larger clone one base away. Here the CDR3 DNA reads TGTGCCAGTAGTATAGGGACCGACACTGAAGTTTTCTTT. Translated: CASSIGTDTEVFF. The gene calls are TRBV19 and TRBJ1-1; D not certain. The CDR3 runs to 13 residues. CDR1 and CDR2 from the germline V gene are LNHDA and SQIVND (reference sequence).

A word on this clonotype: A much larger clone is a single base away; this may be a read error. The rearrangement joins TRBV5-1 to TRBJ2-5; D unclear. This CDR3 has 14 amino acids. CDR1 SGHRS and CDR2 YFSETQ come from the germline V gene. Trimming left V 0 bases short and J 2 bases short, with 8 bases between. The CDR3 sequence: CASSLEVAQETQYF. The CDR3 DNA reads as TGCGCCAGCAGCTTGGAGGTAGCACAAGAGACCCAGTACTTC.

This clonotype was seen repeatedly, ten times or more. V and J are TRBV20-1 and TRBJ2-7; no definite D call. The CDR3 is made up of 12 amino acids. The V gene lost 5 bases and the J gene lost 3 bases, with 11 bases spanning the gap. Germline CDR1 DFQATT, CDR2 SNEGSKA (reference sequence). For the CDR3, the DNA is TGCAGTGCTCCTCGGACGGACTACGAGCAGTACTTC. It specifies CSAPRTDYEQYF.

The chain combines TRBV20-1 with TRBJ2-7; D uncertain. The CDR3 runs 12 residues. CDR1 is DFQATT and CDR2 is SNEGSKA in the germline V gene (reference sequence). V lost 0 bases and J lost 0, with 3 bases in between. The CDR3 reads CSAREPSYEQYF. The CDR3 nucleotides are TGCAGTGCTAGAGAGCCCTCCTACGAGCAGTACTTC.

In this sample, this clonotype turned up many times. The chain links TRBV7-8 to TRBJ1-1; D might be TRBD1 (5 bases). Germline V gives CDR1 SGHVS, CDR2 FQNEAQ. Trimming pared 2 bases from V and 3 bases from J, leaving 10 bases between. The CDR3 runs to 14 residues. The CDR3 sequence is CASSLIGADTEAFF. Here the CDR3 DNA reads TGTGCCAGCAGCTTAATTGGGGCGGACACTGAAGCTTTCTTT.

The J gene is TRBJ2-7, the V gene TRBV19; 8 bases are a match to TRBD2. The J call may be faulty, since TRBJ2-1 better matches the DNA end. The length of the CDR3 is 13 residues. Germline loops: CDR1 LNHDA, CDR2 SQIVND (reference sequence). In nucleotides, the CDR3 is TGTGCCAGTAGTATCGGGAGGGCGGGCGAGCAGTTCTTC. As protein: CASSIGRAGEQFF.